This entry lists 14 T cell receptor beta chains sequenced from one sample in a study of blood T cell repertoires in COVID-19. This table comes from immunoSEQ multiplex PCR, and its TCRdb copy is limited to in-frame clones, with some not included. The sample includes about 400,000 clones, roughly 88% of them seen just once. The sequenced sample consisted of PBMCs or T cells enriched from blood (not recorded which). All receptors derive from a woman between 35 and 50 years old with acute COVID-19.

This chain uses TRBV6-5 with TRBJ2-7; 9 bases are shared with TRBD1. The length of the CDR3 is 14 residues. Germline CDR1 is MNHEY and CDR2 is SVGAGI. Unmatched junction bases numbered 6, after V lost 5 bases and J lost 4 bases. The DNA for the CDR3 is TGTGCCAGCAGTACCACAGGGGGCGGATACGAGCAGTACTTC. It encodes CASSTTGGGYEQYF.

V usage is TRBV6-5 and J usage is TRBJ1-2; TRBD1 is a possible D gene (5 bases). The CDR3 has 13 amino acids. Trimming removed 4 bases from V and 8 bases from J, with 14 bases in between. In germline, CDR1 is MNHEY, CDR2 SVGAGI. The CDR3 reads CASSLTQGFGYTF. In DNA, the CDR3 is TGTGCCAGCAGTTTAACTCAGGGTTTCGGCTACACCTTC.

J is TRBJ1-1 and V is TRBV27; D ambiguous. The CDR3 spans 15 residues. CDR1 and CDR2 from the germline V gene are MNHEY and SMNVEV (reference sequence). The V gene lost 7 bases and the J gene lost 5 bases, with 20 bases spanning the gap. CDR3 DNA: TGTGCCAGCATAGTCAGAAGCGGGATGAGGACTGAAGCTTTCTTT. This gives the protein CASIVRSGMRTEAFF.

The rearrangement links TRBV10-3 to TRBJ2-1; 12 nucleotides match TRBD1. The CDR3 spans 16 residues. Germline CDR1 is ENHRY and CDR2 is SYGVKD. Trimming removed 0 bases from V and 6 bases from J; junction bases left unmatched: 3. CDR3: CAISESGTGGINEQFF. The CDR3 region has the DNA TGTGCCATCAGTGAGTCCGGGACAGGGGGCATCAATGAGCAGTTCTTC.

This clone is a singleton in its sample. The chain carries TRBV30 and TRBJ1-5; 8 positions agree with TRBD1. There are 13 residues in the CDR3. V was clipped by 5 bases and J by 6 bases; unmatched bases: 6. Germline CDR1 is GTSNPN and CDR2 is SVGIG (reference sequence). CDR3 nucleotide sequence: TGTGCCTGGGACAGGGGTTTAAGTCAGCCCCAGCATTTT. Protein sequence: CAWDRGLSQPQHF. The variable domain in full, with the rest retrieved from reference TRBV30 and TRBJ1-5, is SQTIHQWPATLVQPVGSPLSLECTVEGTSNPNLYWYRQAAGRGLQLLFYSVGIGQISSEVPQNLSASRPQDRQFILSSKKLLLSDSGFYLCAWDRGLSQPQHFGDGTRLSIL.

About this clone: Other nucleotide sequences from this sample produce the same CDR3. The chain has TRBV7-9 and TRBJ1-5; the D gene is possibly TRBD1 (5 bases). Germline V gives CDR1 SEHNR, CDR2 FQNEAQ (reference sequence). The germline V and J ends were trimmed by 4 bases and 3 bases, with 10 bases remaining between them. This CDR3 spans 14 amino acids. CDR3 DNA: TGTGCCAGCAGCTCGGGGGGACCCAATCAGCCCCAGCATTTT. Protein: CASSSGGPNQPQHF.

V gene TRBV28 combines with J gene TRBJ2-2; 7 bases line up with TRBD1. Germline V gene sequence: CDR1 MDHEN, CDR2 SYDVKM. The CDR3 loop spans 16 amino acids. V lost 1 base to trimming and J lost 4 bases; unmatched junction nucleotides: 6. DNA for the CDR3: TGTGCCAGCAGTTTATCCGGGACAGAGGGCACCGGGGAGCTGTTTTTT. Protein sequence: CASSLSGTEGTGELFF.

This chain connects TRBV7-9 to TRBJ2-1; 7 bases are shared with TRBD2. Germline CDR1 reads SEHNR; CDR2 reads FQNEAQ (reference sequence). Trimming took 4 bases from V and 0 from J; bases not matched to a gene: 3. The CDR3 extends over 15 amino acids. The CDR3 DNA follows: TGTGCCAGCAGCTCCGGGGGGACCTCCTACAATGAGCAGTTCTTC. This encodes CASSSGGTSYNEQFF.

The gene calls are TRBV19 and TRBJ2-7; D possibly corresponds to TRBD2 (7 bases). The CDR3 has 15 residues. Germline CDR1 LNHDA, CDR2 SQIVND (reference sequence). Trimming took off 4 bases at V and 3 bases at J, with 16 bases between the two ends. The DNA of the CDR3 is TGTGCCAGTAGTAGTTTGGGGGGCGGGGGCTACGAGCAGTACTTC. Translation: CASSSLGGGGYEQYF.

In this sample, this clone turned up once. The CDR3 reads CASSKIVVGSRYSYEQYF. CDR3 nucleotides: TGTGCCAGCAGCAAAATCGTAGTTGGTAGCAGATATTCCTACGAGCAGTACTTC. The rearrangement links TRBV14 to TRBJ2-7, with D unclear. Germline CDR1 SGHDN, CDR2 FVKESK. Trimming removed 5 bases from V and 1 base from J, with 24 bases in between. CDR3 size: 18 residues. Drawing the rest from reference TRBV14 and TRBJ2-7, the complete variable domain is EAGVTQFPSHSVIEKGQTVTLRCDPISGHDNLYWYRRVMGKEIKFLLHFVKESKQDESGMPNNRFLAERTGGTYSTLKVQPAELEDSGVYFCASSKIVVGSRYSYEQYFGPGTRLTVT.

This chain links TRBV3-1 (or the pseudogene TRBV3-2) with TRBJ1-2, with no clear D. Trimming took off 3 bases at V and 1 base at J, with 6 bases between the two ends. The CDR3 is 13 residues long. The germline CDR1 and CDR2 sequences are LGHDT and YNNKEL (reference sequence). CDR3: CASSQYSNYGYTF. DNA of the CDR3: TGTGCCAGCAGCCAGTACAGTAACTATGGCTACACCTTC.

In DNA, the CDR3 is TGTGCCAGCAGCCCCGGGGGGGCCGGGGCCAACGTCCTGACTTTC. This sequence encodes CASSPGGAGANVLTF. This chain joins TRBV3-1 (or the pseudogene TRBV3-2) and TRBJ2-6; 8 bases fit TRBD2. Germline trimming cut 4 bases from V and 4 bases from J; bases unmatched to any gene: 3. Per germline, CDR1 LGHDT and CDR2 YNNKEL (reference sequence). The CDR3 sequence is 15 residues long.

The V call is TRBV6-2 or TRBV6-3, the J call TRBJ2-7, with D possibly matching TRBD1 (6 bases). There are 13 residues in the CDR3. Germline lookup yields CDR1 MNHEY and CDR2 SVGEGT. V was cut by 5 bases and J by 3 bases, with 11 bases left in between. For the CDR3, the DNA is TGTGCCAGCAGTGGCTACAGGGTCTACGAGCAGTACTTC. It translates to CASSGYRVYEQYF.

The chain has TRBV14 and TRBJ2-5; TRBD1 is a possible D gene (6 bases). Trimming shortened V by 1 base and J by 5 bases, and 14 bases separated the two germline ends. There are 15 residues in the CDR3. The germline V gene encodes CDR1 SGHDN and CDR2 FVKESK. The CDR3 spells CASSQGSGDWETQYF. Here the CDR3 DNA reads TGTGCCAGCAGCCAAGGGTCAGGGGATTGGGAGACCCAGTACTTC.